The clone carrying this T cell receptor (beta chain) has just a few counts. TCR beta CDR3 regions were amplified from RNA. HTBI primers were the set used in a first-round RT-PCR of the TCR CDR3. TCRdb recomputed calls from the multiplex PCR reads with MiXCR, one row per CDR3 protein. The table has approximately 700,000 distinct CDR3 sequences, 16% seen once. The sample is drawn from a study of T cells in Graves' hyperthyroidism and ophthalmopathy. Trimming pared 5 bases from V and 14 bases from J, leaving 13 bases between. CDR3 length equals 12 residues. Germline CDR1 SGHTA, CDR2 FQGNSA. Uncontrolled infection, other autoimmune disease, pregnancy or lactation barred patients from enrollment.

This sequence originates from a man younger than 30 with Graves' hyperthyroidism. Sequenced sample: blood. The chain uses TRBV7-2 and TRBJ1-6; no reliable D call. CDR3 sequence: CASSDWTLALHF. DNA for the CDR3: TGTGCCAGCAGCGACTGGACTTTGGCCCTCCACTTT.